What follows are 25 T cell receptor beta chains derived from one specimen sequenced in a study of human T cells and chemical hapten exposure. TCRdb independently ran MiXCR on the RACE reads; one entry per CDR3 protein. The table records approximately 38,000 distinct CDR3 sequences, 10% to 13% of them present only once. The time point: pre-sensitization, week 0. Noted treatment: therapeutic diphenylcyclopropenone sensitization with weekly scalp DPC. Sequenced material: whole blood, taken in connection with sensitization to the hapten diphenylcyclopropenone (DPC). Every receptor here comes from a man aged 25-40 years with alopecia areata. Some clones in this sample may be carry-over from other donors' samples.

The chain uses TRBV5-5 and TRBJ2-7, with D possibly TRBD1 on 5 matching bases. The CDR3 has 16 amino acids. The V gene's germline CDR1 is SGHKS and CDR2 YYEKEE (reference sequence). V shed 1 base and J shed 2 bases, with 16 bases lying between them. This chain's CDR3 is CASSLSGMGPAYEQYV. For the CDR3, the DNA is TGTGCCAGCAGCTTGAGTGGCATGGGGCCCGCCTACGAGCAGTACGTC.

This clonotype has ten or more counts. The V gene is TRBV18, the J gene TRBJ1-2; D gene ambiguous. This CDR3 contains 12 residues. Germline V gene lookup returns CDR1 KGHSH and CDR2 LQKENI. Between the trimmed V and J ends, which lost 2 bases and 8 bases, there was a span of 9 bases. The CDR3 region is CASSPNGEGYTF. DNA of the CDR3: TGTGCCAGCTCACCAAACGGGGAAGGCTACACCTTC.

The chain combines TRBV2 with TRBJ2-3; D might be TRBD2 (6 bases). Germline V CDR1 and CDR2: SNHLY, FYNNEI. Trimming removed 6 bases from V and 2 bases from J, with 15 bases in between. This CDR3 contains 15 residues. CDR3: CASRSGPLSTDTQYF. The CDR3 DNA reads TGTGCCAGCAGAAGCGGGCCACTCTCCACAGATACGCAGTATTTT. Using reference TRBV2 and TRBJ2-3 for the parts outside the CDR3, the full variable domain is EPEVTQTPSHQVTQMGQEVILRCVPISNHLYFYWYRQILGQKVEFLVSFYNNEISEKSEIFDDQFSVERPDGSNFTLKIRSTKLEDSAMYFCASRSGPLSTDTQYFGPGTRLTVL.

This clonotype was seen at least ten times. The CDR3 DNA is TGCAGTGCTAGAGATGATAGGCCGGGACAGAGAACCTATAGCAATCAGCCCCAGCATTTT. Encoded protein: CSARDDRPGQRTYSNQPQHF. This chain uses TRBV20-1 with TRBJ1-5; TRBD1 matches 7 bases. The trim removed 0 bases at V and 0 bases at J, leaving 17 bases unmatched. CDR1 is DFQATT and CDR2 is SNEGSKA in the germline V gene (reference sequence). The CDR3 is made up of 20 amino acids.

This clonotype showed up just a few times. The rearrangement uses TRBV10-2 and TRBJ2-1; D remains unclear. This CDR3 contains 15 residues. Trimming took off 5 bases at V and 8 bases at J, with 19 bases between the two ends. Germline values: CDR1 WSHSY, CDR2 SAAADI. The CDR3 DNA follows: TGCGCCAGCAGTACCCCCTTCGCCCAAGCTCATGAGCAGTTCTTC. Its protein product is CASSTPFAQAHEQFF.

The chain combines TRBV5-1 with TRBJ2-5, with D possibly being TRBD2 (6 bases). Deletions cut 9 bases from V and 5 bases from J, with 20 bases between. The germline CDR1 and CDR2 sequences are SGHRS and YFSETQ. This CDR3 is 14 amino acids long. The CDR3, as DNA: TGCGCCACCTACACCGGGAGAGGAGACGAGACCCAGTACTTC. Translating gives CATYTGRGDETQYF.

This chain connects TRBV3-1 to TRBJ2-3; D may be TRBD2 (7 bases). The CDR3 is made up of 15 amino acids. Trimming took off 4 bases at V and 3 bases at J, with 14 bases between the two ends. CDR1 and CDR2 (germline): LGHDT, YNNKEL (reference sequence). CDR3 bases: TGTGCCAGCAGCCTCTTCCGGGGGGCAACAGATACGCAGTATTTT. It specifies CASSLFRGATDTQYF.

This chain links TRBV7-2 with TRBJ2-5; D tentatively reads TRBD1 or TRBD2 (5 bases each). This CDR3 has 14 residues. Per the germline V gene, CDR1 is SGHTA and CDR2 is FQGNSA. The germline V and J ends were trimmed by 1 base and 4 bases, with 10 bases remaining between them. The CDR3 spells CASSLGGPPETQYF. DNA for the CDR3: TGTGCCAGCAGCTTAGGGGGACCGCCAGAGACCCAGTACTTC.

This clonotype has only a few counts. The rearrangement uses TRBV28 and TRBJ1-1; D unresolved. The CDR3 runs 12 residues. Trimming left V 2 bases short and J 7 bases short, with 8 bases between. Germline V gene lookup returns CDR1 MDHEN and CDR2 SYDVKM. The CDR3 DNA sequence: TGTGCCAGCAGTTTAGGTTACAGTGAAGCTTTCTTT. This translates into CASSLGYSEAFF.

This chain connects TRBV25-1 to TRBJ2-2; TRBD1 agrees at 9 bases. Germline CDR1 is MGHDK and CDR2 is SYGVNS. The junction had 4 bases not matched to a gene; V was cut back by 7 bases and J by 4 bases. The CDR3 extends over 14 amino acids. CDR3 nucleotides: TGTGCCAGCAAAGAGACAGGGGGCACCGGGGAGCTGTTTTTT. Protein sequence: CASKETGGTGELFF.

This clonotype was picked up many times. The rearrangement uses TRBV25-1 and TRBJ2-4; 10 nucleotides line up with TRBD1. CDR1 is MGHDK, CDR2 SYGVNS, per germline. J lost 4 bases, V lost 4 bases, and 4 bases had no gene match. The CDR3 spans 15 residues. CDR3 residues: CASSATGGNKNIQYF. The CDR3 region has the DNA TGTGCCAGCAGTGCGACAGGGGGCAATAAAAACATTCAGTACTTC.

The CDR3 region has the DNA TGCAGTGCTCCCCCACAGGGCGCGAACACCGGGGAGCTGTTTTTT. As protein: CSAPPQGANTGELFF. The V gene is TRBV20-1, the J gene TRBJ2-2; D might be TRBD1 (6 bases). The CDR3 has 15 amino acids. Trimming shortened V by 5 bases and J by 0 bases, and 13 bases separated the two germline ends. CDR1 is DFQATT and CDR2 is SNEGSKA in the germline V gene (reference sequence).

In this sample, this clonotype turned up many times. The gene calls are TRBV10-3 and TRBJ2-3, with TRBD1 matching over 9 bases. V was pared by 3 bases and J by 5 bases, with 6 bases of the junction left unmatched. CDR1 ENHRY and CDR2 SYGVKD come from the germline V gene. The CDR3 spans 15 residues. Written as DNA, the CDR3 is TGTGCCATCAGTGAAACAGGGGGCCATCAAGATACGCAGTATTTT. This translates into CAISETGGHQDTQYF.

This clonotype was picked up many times. The chain has TRBV11-2 and TRBJ2-3; D is possibly TRBD1 (7 bases). The germline gives CDR1 SGHAT, CDR2 FQNNGV. The CDR3 is 14 residues long. V lost 2 bases and J lost 4, with 10 bases in between. The CDR3 here is CASSLSRGADTQYF. The CDR3 region has the DNA TGTGCCAGCAGCTTAAGCAGGGGGGCAGATACGCAGTATTTT.

This clonotype has at least ten counts. The chain employs TRBV10-2 and TRBJ2-5, with unresolved D. V lost 0 bases and J lost 2, with 7 bases in between. Germline V CDR1 and CDR2: WSHSY, SAAADI. The CDR3 loop spans 14 amino acids. CDR3 coding DNA: TGCGCCAGCAGTGAGTCTGTTTTTCAAGAGACCCAGTACTTC. This translates into CASSESVFQETQYF.

This clonotype has at least ten counts. The chain is built from TRBV4-1 and TRBJ1-6, with D perhaps TRBD1 (6 bases). The V gene lost 1 base and the J gene lost 9 bases, with 10 bases spanning the gap. The CDR3 has 14 amino acids. Germline CDR1 is MGHRA and CDR2 is YSYEKL. The CDR3 spells CASSQAAGASPLHF. DNA of the CDR3: TGCGCCAGCAGCCAAGCAGCAGGGGCTTCACCCCTCCACTTT.

This clonotype was seen a handful of times. The J gene is TRBJ2-4, the V gene TRBV3-1; 7 nucleotides align to TRBD2. Germline V gene data show CDR1 as LGHDT and CDR2 as YNNKEL (reference sequence). Losses at the gene ends were 3 bases for V and 6 bases for J; bases not matched to a gene: 8. CDR3 length: 15 residues. The CDR3 coding sequence is TGTGCCAGCAGCCACCGGCGGGGGAATGTAAACATTCAGTACTTC. This encodes CASSHRRGNVNIQYF.

This clonotype was counted only a few times. The J gene is TRBJ2-7, the V gene TRBV11-2, with D perhaps matching TRBD1 (5 bases). This CDR3 has 14 amino acids. Looked up from germline, CDR1 is SGHAT and CDR2 is FQNNGV. V was pared by 5 bases and J by 2 bases, with 13 bases between. The CDR3: CASSAAQGPYEQYF. CDR3 in DNA: TGTGCCAGCAGCGCAGCCCAGGGTCCCTACGAGCAGTACTTC.

This chain joins TRBV3-1 and TRBJ2-3; maybe TRBD2 (6 bases). Germline CDR1 LGHDT, CDR2 YNNKEL (reference sequence). The CDR3 is 15 residues long. Between the trimmed V and J ends, which lost 5 bases and 3 bases, there was a span of 15 bases. The CDR3 DNA sequence: TGTGCCAGCAGCTCCCGCGGGGTTAGGACAGATACGCAGTATTTT. This encodes CASSSRGVRTDTQYF.

This clonotype was counted at least ten times. This chain connects TRBV20-1 to TRBJ1-5; 7 bases fit TRBD1. The ends lost 2 bases at V and 2 bases at J; junction bases unmatched: 6. The V gene's germline CDR1 is DFQATT and CDR2 SNEGSKA (reference sequence). This CDR3 has 15 residues. CDR3 nucleotides: TGCAGTGCTAGAAAAACAGGGGTCCGCAATCAGCCCCAGCATTTT. It is translated as CSARKTGVRNQPQHF.

The J gene is TRBJ2-2, the V gene TRBV29-1; D unresolved. The ends were cut back, 6 bases at V and 4 bases at J, with 15 bases in the middle. Germline V gene sequence: CDR1 SQVTM, CDR2 ANQGSEA. The CDR3 has 14 amino acids. The CDR3 nucleotides are TGCAGCGTCGTCGTGGGCGTGGGCACCGGGGAGCTGTTTTTT. Protein sequence: CSVVVGVGTGELFF.

The rearrangement joins TRBV3-1 to TRBJ1-1; D gene ambiguous. This CDR3 comprises 14 residues. Germline V gene data show CDR1 as LGHDT and CDR2 as YNNKEL (reference sequence). V was trimmed by 0 bases and J by 1 base, leaving 6 bases between them. CDR3 in amino acids: CASSQDNTNTEAFF. CDR3 bases: TGTGCCAGCAGCCAAGATAACACGAACACTGAAGCTTTCTTT. Combining the CDR3 with reference TRBV3-1 and TRBJ1-1 gives the whole variable domain DTAVSQTPKYLVTQMGNDKSIKCEQNLGHDTMYWYKQDSKKFLKIMFSYNNKELIINETVPNRFSPKSPDKAHLNLHINSLELGDSAVYFCASSQDNTNTEAFFGQGTRLTVV.

This clonotype was recorded at least ten times. This sequence joins TRBV11-2 and TRBJ2-1; D may match TRBD1 or TRBD2 (5 bases each). The V gene's germline CDR1 is SGHAT and CDR2 FQNNGV. V lost 7 bases to trimming and J lost 0 bases, with 16 bases between them. This CDR3 contains 16 residues. The CDR3 is CASTPGPSLSYNEQFF. The CDR3 bases are TGTGCCAGCACTCCGGGGCCTTCTCTCTCCTACAATGAGCAGTTCTTC.

This sequence joins TRBV24-1 and TRBJ1-2, with D perhaps TRBD1 (5 bases). V was clipped by 4 bases and J by 8 bases, with 19 bases between them. CDR3 length: 15 amino acids. In germline, CDR1 is KGHDR, CDR2 SFDVKD. The CDR3: CATSDNEGRVRGYTF. CDR3 nucleotides: TGTGCCACCAGTGACAATGAGGGCAGGGTAAGAGGCTACACCTTC.

This clonotype has a count of ten or more. This rearrangement joins TRBV5-5 to TRBJ2-3; the match to TRBD2 covers 12 bases. The CDR3 has 15 residues. Germline V gives CDR1 SGHKS, CDR2 YYEKEE (reference sequence). The V gene end was trimmed by 3 bases and the J gene end by 4 bases; junction bases not matched to a gene: 3. CDR3 nucleotide sequence: TGTGCCAGCAGCTATGGACTAGCGGGGTCAGATACGCAGTATTTT. Translated, it gives CASSYGLAGSDTQYF.